This entry lists 29 T cell receptor beta chains sequenced from one sample in a study of blood T cell repertoires in COVID-19. Libraries were prepared by immunoSEQ multiplex PCR; TCRdb keeps only in-frame clonotypes and omits some of them. Seen here are some 310,000 clones, about 90% observed once, and the top ten hold roughly 2.9%. What was sequenced was peripheral blood. These receptors were obtained from a woman aged 30 to 39 with COVID-19, enrolled during active disease.

This sequence joins TRBV25-1 and TRBJ1-6; D is unclear. Germline-derived CDR1 and CDR2 are MGHDK and SYGVNS. CDR3 length equals 16 residues. Trimming pared 1 base from V and 0 bases from J, leaving 7 bases between. In DNA form, the CDR3 reads TGTGCCAGCAGTGAATCGGGGAGCTCCTATAATTCACCCCTCCACTTT. It yields the protein CASSESGSSYNSPLHF.

The rearrangement links TRBV29-1 to TRBJ2-1; 9 bases map to TRBD2. CDR3 size: 13 residues. V gave up 3 bases and J gave up 6 bases; unmatched junction bases: 3. In germline, CDR1 is SQVTM, CDR2 ANQGSEA. The CDR3 DNA follows: TGCAGCGTTGAGGCGGGAGGGGGCAATGAGCAGTTCTTC. Its protein product is CSVEAGGGNEQFF.

For the CDR3, the DNA is TGTGCCAGCAGCCGGGGACTCCTGGGGGAGACCCAGTACTTC. Protein sequence: CASSRGLLGETQYF. The chain uses TRBV5-4 and TRBJ2-5, with D possibly TRBD2 on 6 matching bases. CDR3 size: 14 residues. Per germline, CDR1 SGHNT and CDR2 YYREEE (reference sequence). V dropped 4 bases and J dropped 5 bases, with 15 bases sitting between them.

The gene calls are TRBV11-2 and TRBJ2-5, with 7 positions matching TRBD2. Germline trimming cut 5 bases from V and 1 base from J; bases unmatched to any gene: 1. The CDR3 has 13 residues. The germline V gene has CDR1 SGHAT and CDR2 FQNNGV. The CDR3: CASSAGVQETQYF. CDR3 coding DNA: TGTGCCAGCAGCGCGGGAGTCCAAGAGACCCAGTACTTC.

This chain uses TRBV6-2 or TRBV6-3 with TRBJ2-7; D unresolved. The germline V and J ends were trimmed by 3 bases and 3 bases, with 3 bases remaining between them. CDR3 length: 11 amino acids. In germline, CDR1 is MNHEY, CDR2 SVGEGT. The CDR3 sequence: CASSYYYEQYF. CDR3 nucleotide sequence: TGTGCCAGCAGTTATTACTACGAGCAGTACTTC.

This clone was recorded only once. CDR3 amino acids: CASSSIALSSYEQYF. The CDR3, as DNA: TGTGCCAGCAGTTCCATAGCGTTGAGCTCCTACGAGCAGTACTTC. V is TRBV28 and J is TRBJ2-7; D possibly corresponds to TRBD2 (5 bases). The CDR3 sequence is 15 residues long. Germline V lookup: CDR1 MDHEN, CDR2 SYDVKM. V was shortened by 4 bases and J by 0 bases, with 13 bases between the two germline ends. The variable domain in full, completed from reference TRBV28 and TRBJ2-7, reads DVKVTQSSRYLVKRTGEKVFLECVQDMDHENMFWYRQDPGLGLRLIYFSYDVKMKEKGDIPEGYSVSREKKERFSLILESASTNQTSMYLCASSSIALSSYEQYFGPGTRLTVT.

The chain carries TRBV3-1 (or the pseudogene TRBV3-2) and TRBJ2-1, with TRBD2 matching over 10 bases. The ends lost 4 bases at V and 1 base at J; junction bases unmatched: 7. CDR1 and CDR2 from the germline V gene are LGHDT and YNNKEL (reference sequence). The CDR3 has 17 amino acids. The CDR3 DNA sequence: TGTGCCAGCAGCCCCTTGACTAGCGGGCCTTCCTACAATGAGCAGTTCTTC. Residues: CASSPLTSGPSYNEQFF.

The J gene is TRBJ1-2, the V gene TRBV28, with D possibly being TRBD1 (6 bases). CDR3 length equals 12 residues. Trimming took 7 bases from V and 2 from J, leaving 8 bases between them. Germline CDR1 and CDR2: MDHEN and SYDVKM. CDR3 sequence (DNA): TGTGCCAGCACAACAGGGAACTATGGCTACACCTTC. Translating it yields CASTTGNYGYTF.

The chain recombines TRBV27 with TRBJ1-2, with 10 bases identical to TRBD1. Germline assignment: CDR1 MNHEY and CDR2 SMNVEV (reference sequence). The junction had 9 bases not matched to a gene; V was cut back by 2 bases and J by 0 bases. This CDR3 has 18 amino acids. CDR3 sequence (DNA): TGTGCCAGCAGTTTACCCGCCGGGACAGGGGAGTCTAACTATGGCTACACCTTC. Translating gives CASSLPAGTGESNYGYTF.

The chain carries TRBV11-2 and TRBJ1-6; 8 bases align to TRBD1. The V gene end was trimmed by 2 bases and the J gene end by 8 bases; junction bases not matched to a gene: 11. Germline V lookup: CDR1 SGHAT, CDR2 FQNNGV. The CDR3 has 17 residues. The CDR3 is CASSLLTGGIRDSPLHF. The CDR3 DNA follows: TGTGCCAGCAGCTTATTAACAGGGGGGATAAGGGATTCACCCCTCCACTTT.

V usage is TRBV15 and J usage is TRBJ2-3, with 14 bases lining up with TRBD2. V gave up 5 bases and J gave up 6 bases; unmatched junction bases: 7. Germline CDR1 and CDR2: LNHNV and YYDKDF (reference sequence). The CDR3 runs 16 residues. The CDR3 region has the DNA TGTGCCACCAGCCGGGGACTAGCGGGAGCAGGGGATACGCAGTATTTT. Its protein product is CATSRGLAGAGDTQYF. The whole variable domain, remainder taken from reference TRBV15 and TRBJ2-3, is DAMVIQNPRYQVTQFGKPVTLSCSQTLNHNVMYWYQQKSSQAPKLLFHYYDKDFNNEADTPDNFQSRRPNTSFCFLDIRSPGLGDTAMYLCATSRGLAGAGDTQYFGPGTRLTVL.

The chain links TRBV6-2 or TRBV6-3 to TRBJ2-7; D perhaps matches TRBD1 (6 bases). This CDR3 region has 13 residues. V lost 2 bases and J lost 5, with 10 bases in between. The germline V gene encodes CDR1 MNHEY and CDR2 SVGEGT. The CDR3 DNA reads TGTGCCAGCAGTTACCGGGACAACAACGAGCAGTACTTC. Its protein product is CASSYRDNNEQYF.

This rearrangement joins TRBV5-1 to TRBJ1-1; TRBD1 matches at 7 bases. CDR3 size: 12 residues. The V segment lost 4 bases and the J segment 4 bases; nucleotides outside the gene matches: 1. Germline CDR1 and CDR2: SGHRS and YFSETQ. The CDR3 sequence: CASSGDSTEAFF. DNA of the CDR3: TGCGCCAGCAGCGGGGACAGCACTGAAGCTTTCTTT.

The chain couples TRBV5-6 to TRBJ1-5; D might be TRBD1 (5 bases). CDR1 is SGHDT and CDR2 is YYEEEE in the germline V gene. The CDR3 sequence is 13 residues long. Trimming cost V 3 bases and J 4 bases, with 8 bases left between them. CDR3 DNA: TGTGCCAGCAGCTGGGGCGGTAATCAGCCCCAGCATTTT. Protein: CASSWGGNQPQHF.

This rearrangement joins TRBV29-1 to TRBJ1-2; D call uncertain. The CDR3 has 13 amino acids. The germline CDR1 and CDR2 sequences are SQVTM and ANQGSEA. The ends were cut back, 1 base at V and 5 bases at J, with 11 bases in the middle. The CDR3 DNA reads as TGCAGCGTTGAAGGGGCAGTACCATATGGCTACACCTTC. Its protein is CSVEGAVPYGYTF.

The chain couples TRBV10-2 to TRBJ2-1, with TRBD2 identical over 8 bases. J gave up 5 bases and V 2 bases, and 5 bases lay outside the gene matches. The CDR3 loop spans 15 amino acids. Germline V CDR1 and CDR2: WSHSY, SAAADI. This CDR3 is CASSELGRANNEQFF. As DNA, the CDR3 is TGCGCCAGCAGTGAGCTCGGGAGGGCAAACAATGAGCAGTTCTTC.

The genes are TRBV14 and TRBJ2-7, with 10 positions matching TRBD2. Germline V gene sequence: CDR1 SGHDN, CDR2 FVKESK. The CDR3 covers 16 residues. V shed 1 base, J shed 1 base, and the junction held 4 bases outside the gene matches. The CDR3 here is CASSQGLAGASYEQYF. CDR3 DNA sequence: TGTGCCAGCAGCCAAGGGCTAGCGGGGGCTTCCTACGAGCAGTACTTC.

The CDR3 coding sequence is TGTGCCAGCAGCCAACTCGGGAGCCACGAGCAGTACTTC. Protein: CASSQLGSHEQYF. The chain combines TRBV7-2 with TRBJ2-7; D is possibly TRBD2 (6 bases). The CDR3 sequence is 13 residues long. V gave up 5 bases and J gave up 5 bases, with 13 bases separating them. Germline V gene data show CDR1 as SGHTA and CDR2 as FQGNSA.

The chain uses TRBV2 and TRBJ2-1; 8 bases are shared with TRBD2. The CDR3 length is 16 residues. V shed 0 bases and J 3 bases; nucleotides not matched to a gene: 4. Germline V gives CDR1 SNHLY, CDR2 FYNNEI. The CDR3 region is CASSEAGLAGYNEQFF. CDR3 nucleotides: TGTGCCAGCAGTGAAGCAGGGCTAGCGGGCTACAATGAGCAGTTCTTC.

The V call is TRBV10-3, the J call TRBJ2-3; 16 bases are shared with TRBD2. Trimming cost V 6 bases and J 5 bases; bases outside gene matches: 5. The CDR3 is made up of 16 amino acids. The germline V gene has CDR1 ENHRY and CDR2 SYGVKD. The CDR3 reads CAISEGLAGGQDTQYF. The CDR3 coding sequence is TGTGCCATCAGCGAGGGACTAGCGGGAGGGCAAGATACGCAGTATTTT.

The rearrangement links TRBV19 to TRBJ1-1; possibly TRBD1 for D (5 bases). Germline assignment: CDR1 LNHDA and CDR2 SQIVND (reference sequence). V lost 7 bases and J 1 base, leaving 10 bases between the germline ends. The CDR3 spans 13 residues. The CDR3 spells CASILGGNTEAFF. CDR3 nucleotide sequence: TGTGCCAGTATTCTGGGGGGGAACACTGAAGCTTTCTTT.

This clone appeared a single time. The gene calls are TRBV5-6 and TRBJ2-3; perhaps TRBD1 as D (5 bases). This CDR3 has 15 residues. CDR1 is SGHDT and CDR2 is YYEEEE in the germline V gene. Trimming removed 5 bases at V and 0 bases at J, with 13 bases between. CDR3: CASRDQGISTDTQYF. CDR3 in DNA: TGTGCCAGCAGAGATCAGGGAATTAGCACAGATACGCAGTATTTT.

The chain uses TRBV30 and TRBJ2-2; 11 bases agree with TRBD1. The CDR3 sequence is 15 residues long. Germline-derived CDR1 and CDR2 are GTSNPN and SVGIG (reference sequence). Trimming at V came to 1 base and at J to 13 bases, leaving 11 bases not matched to a gene. Here the CDR3 DNA reads TGTGCCTGGAGTGATCGGGACAGGGGGGGTTCTCGGCTGTTTTTT. Protein sequence: CAWSDRDRGGSRLFF.

The rearrangement uses TRBV19 and TRBJ2-7; D not resolved. Trimming cost V 1 base and J 3 bases, with 10 bases left between them. The CDR3 runs to 14 residues. Looked up from germline, CDR1 is LNHDA and CDR2 is SQIVND (reference sequence). CDR3 coding DNA: TGTGCCAGTAGTATAGGAGTAGGAGTCTACGAGCAGTACTTC. Translation gives CASSIGVGVYEQYF.

The chain recombines TRBV14 with TRBJ1-2, with D possibly TRBD1 on 6 matching bases. V was trimmed by 1 base and J by 5 bases, leaving 8 bases between them. Germline CDR1 reads SGHDN; CDR2 reads FVKESK. The CDR3 totals 13 residues. CDR3 sequence reads: CASSQGTVYGYTF. The CDR3 DNA reads as TGTGCCAGCAGCCAAGGGACAGTTTATGGCTACACCTTC.

This clone is a singleton in its sample. The rearrangement joins TRBV18 to TRBJ1-4; D uncertain. Germline-derived CDR1 and CDR2 are KGHSH and LQKENI. CDR3 length: 13 amino acids. The ends were cut back, 6 bases at V and 7 bases at J, with 12 bases in the middle. The CDR3 protein is CASSPPGSEKLFF. CDR3 nucleotides: TGTGCCAGCTCCCCCCCGGGGTCTGAAAAACTGTTTTTT.

J is TRBJ1-5 and V is TRBV7-9; 10 nucleotides line up with TRBD1. Looked up from germline, CDR1 is SEHNR and CDR2 is FQNEAQ (reference sequence). CDR3 length: 15 residues. Trimming cost V 5 bases and J 6 bases; bases outside gene matches: 7. DNA for the CDR3: TGTGCCAGCAGCCCTGGACAGGGGGAAGGTCAGCCCCAGCATTTT. Translated, it gives CASSPGQGEGQPQHF.

The chain is built from TRBV19 and TRBJ2-1, with a tentative D call TRBD1 (5 bases). There are 13 residues in the CDR3. Germline values: CDR1 LNHDA, CDR2 SQIVND (reference sequence). V was cut by 5 bases and J by 5 bases, with 10 bases left in between. CDR3 sequence reads: CASSPRADNEQFF. CDR3 nucleotides: TGTGCCAGTAGTCCCAGGGCGGACAATGAGCAGTTCTTC.

The chain carries TRBV7-2 and TRBJ1-2; 10 bases line up with TRBD1. Germline V gives CDR1 SGHTA, CDR2 FQGNSA. V gave up 5 bases and J gave up 8 bases; unmatched junction bases: 8. The CDR3 length is 14 residues. The CDR3 DNA reads as TGTGCCAGCAGCCTAGACGGACAGGGGGGCGGCTACACCTTC. Translated, it gives CASSLDGQGGGYTF.